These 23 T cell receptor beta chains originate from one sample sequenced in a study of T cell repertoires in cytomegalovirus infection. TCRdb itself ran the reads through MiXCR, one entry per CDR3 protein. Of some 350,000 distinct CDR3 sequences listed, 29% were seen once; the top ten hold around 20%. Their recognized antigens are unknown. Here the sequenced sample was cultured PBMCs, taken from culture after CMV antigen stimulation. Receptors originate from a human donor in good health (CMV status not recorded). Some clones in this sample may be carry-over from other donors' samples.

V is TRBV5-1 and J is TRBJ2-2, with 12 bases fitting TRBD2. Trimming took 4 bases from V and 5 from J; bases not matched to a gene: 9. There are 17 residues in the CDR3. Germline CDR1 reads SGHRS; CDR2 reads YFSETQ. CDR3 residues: CASSAALAGGPTGELFF. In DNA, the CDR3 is TGCGCCAGCAGCGCTGCCCTAGCGGGAGGGCCGACCGGGGAGCTGTTTTTT.

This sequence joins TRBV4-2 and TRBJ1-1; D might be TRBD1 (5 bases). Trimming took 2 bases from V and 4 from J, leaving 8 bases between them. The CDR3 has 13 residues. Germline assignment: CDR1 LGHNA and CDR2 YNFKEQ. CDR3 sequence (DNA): TGTGCCAGCAGCCAACAGGGAAGCACTGAAGCTTTCTTT. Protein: CASSQQGSTEAFF.

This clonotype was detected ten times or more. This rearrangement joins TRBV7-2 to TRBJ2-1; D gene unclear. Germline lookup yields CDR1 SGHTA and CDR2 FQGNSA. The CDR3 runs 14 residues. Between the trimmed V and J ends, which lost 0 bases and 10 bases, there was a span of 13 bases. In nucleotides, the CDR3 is TGTGCCAGCAGCTTAGCGCTAGGCCAGGAGGAGCAGTTCTTC. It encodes CASSLALGQEEQFF. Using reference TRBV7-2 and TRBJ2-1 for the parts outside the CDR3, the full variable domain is GAGVSQSPSNKVTEKGKDVELRCDPISGHTALYWYRQSLGQGLEFLIYFQGNSAPDKSGLPSDRFSAERTGGSVSTLTIQRTQQEDSAVYLCASSLALGQEEQFFGPGTRLTVL.

DNA of the CDR3: TGTGCCAGCAGTTTATCTCCCGGGAATCAGCCCCAGCATTTT. Translation gives CASSLSPGNQPQHF. This chain links TRBV27 with TRBJ1-5; D is ambiguous. Germline CDR1 MNHEY, CDR2 SMNVEV (reference sequence). CDR3 length: 14 residues. Trimming pared 0 bases from V and 4 bases from J, leaving 7 bases between.

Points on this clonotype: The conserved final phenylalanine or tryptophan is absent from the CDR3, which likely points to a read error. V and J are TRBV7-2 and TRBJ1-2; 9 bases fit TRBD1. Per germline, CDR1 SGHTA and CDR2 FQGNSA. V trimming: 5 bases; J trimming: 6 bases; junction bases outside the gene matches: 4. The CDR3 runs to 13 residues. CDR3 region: CASSQGQGDGYTS. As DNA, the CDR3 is TGTGCCAGCAGCCAGGGACAGGGTGATGGCTACACCTCC.

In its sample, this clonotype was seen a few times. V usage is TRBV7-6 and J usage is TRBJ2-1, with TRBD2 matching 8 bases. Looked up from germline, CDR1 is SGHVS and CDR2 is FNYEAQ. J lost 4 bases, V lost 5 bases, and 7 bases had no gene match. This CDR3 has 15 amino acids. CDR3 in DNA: TGTGCCAGCAGCCCTCAGAGCGGGGGATACAATGAGCAGTTCTTC. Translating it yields CASSPQSGGYNEQFF.

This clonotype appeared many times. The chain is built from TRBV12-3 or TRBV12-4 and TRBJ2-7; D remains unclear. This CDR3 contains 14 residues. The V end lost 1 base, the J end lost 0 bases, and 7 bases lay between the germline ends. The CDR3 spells CASSLGRSSYEQYF. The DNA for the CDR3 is TGTGCCAGCAGTTTAGGGCGGAGCTCCTACGAGCAGTACTTC.

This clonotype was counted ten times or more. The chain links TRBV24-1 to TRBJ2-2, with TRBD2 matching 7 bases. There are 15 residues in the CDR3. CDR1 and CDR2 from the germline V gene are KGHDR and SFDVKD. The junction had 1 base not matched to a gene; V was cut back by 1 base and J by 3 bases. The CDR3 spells CATSDFAGDTGELFF. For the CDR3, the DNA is TGTGCCACCAGTGATTTCGCGGGAGACACCGGGGAGCTGTTTTTT.

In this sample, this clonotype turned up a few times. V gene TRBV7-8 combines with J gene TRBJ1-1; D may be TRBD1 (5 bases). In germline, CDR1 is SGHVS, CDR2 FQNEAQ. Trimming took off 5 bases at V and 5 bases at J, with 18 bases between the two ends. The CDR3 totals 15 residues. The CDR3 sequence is CASSLPVGVLTEAFF. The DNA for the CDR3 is TGTGCCAGCAGCCTCCCGGTAGGGGTTTTGACTGAAGCTTTCTTT. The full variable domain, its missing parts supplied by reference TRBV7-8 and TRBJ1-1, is GAGVSQSPRYKVAKRGQDVALRCDPISGHVSLFWYQQALGQGPEFLTYFQNEAQLDKSGLPSDRFFAERPEGSVSTLKIQRTQQEDSAVYLCASSLPVGVLTEAFFGQGTRLTVV.

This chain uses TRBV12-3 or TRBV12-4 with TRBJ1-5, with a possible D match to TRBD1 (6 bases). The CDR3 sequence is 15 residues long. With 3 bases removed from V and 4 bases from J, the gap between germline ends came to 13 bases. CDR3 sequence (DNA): TGTGCCAGCAGTTTCGCGGGGGCTAGTAATCAGCCCCAGCATTTT. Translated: CASSFAGASNQPQHF.

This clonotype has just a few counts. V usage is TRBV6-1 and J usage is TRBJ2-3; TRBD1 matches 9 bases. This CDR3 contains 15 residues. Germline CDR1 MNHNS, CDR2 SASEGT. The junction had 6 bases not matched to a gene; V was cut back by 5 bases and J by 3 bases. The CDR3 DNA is TGTGCCAGCAGTACAGGGGGCGTAGAGACAGATACGCAGTATTTT. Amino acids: CASSTGGVETDTQYF.

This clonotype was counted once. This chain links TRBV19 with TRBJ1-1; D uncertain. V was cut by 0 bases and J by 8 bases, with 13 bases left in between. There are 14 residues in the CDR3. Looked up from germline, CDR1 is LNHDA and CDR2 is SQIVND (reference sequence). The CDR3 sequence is CASSIDMGQTEAFF. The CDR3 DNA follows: TGTGCCAGTAGTATAGATATGGGCCAGACCGAAGCTTTCTTT.

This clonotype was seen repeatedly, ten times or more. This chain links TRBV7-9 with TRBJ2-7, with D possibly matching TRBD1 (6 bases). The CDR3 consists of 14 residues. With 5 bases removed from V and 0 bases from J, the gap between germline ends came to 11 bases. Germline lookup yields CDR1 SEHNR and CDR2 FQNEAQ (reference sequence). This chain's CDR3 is CASSRRTASYEQYF. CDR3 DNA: TGTGCCAGCAGCCGCAGGACAGCCTCCTACGAGCAGTACTTC.

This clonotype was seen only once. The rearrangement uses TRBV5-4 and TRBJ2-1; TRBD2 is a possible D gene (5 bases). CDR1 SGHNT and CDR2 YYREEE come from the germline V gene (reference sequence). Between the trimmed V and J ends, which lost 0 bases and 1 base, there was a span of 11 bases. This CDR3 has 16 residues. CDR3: CASSLEQAVSYNEQFF. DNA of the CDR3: TGTGCCAGCAGCTTGGAGCAAGCGGTGTCCTACAATGAGCAGTTCTTC.

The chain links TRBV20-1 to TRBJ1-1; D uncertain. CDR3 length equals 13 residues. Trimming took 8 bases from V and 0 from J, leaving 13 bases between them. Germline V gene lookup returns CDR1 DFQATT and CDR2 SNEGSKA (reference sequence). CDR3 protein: CSTDAIMNTEAFF. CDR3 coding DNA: TGCAGTACGGACGCGATTATGAACACTGAAGCTTTCTTT.

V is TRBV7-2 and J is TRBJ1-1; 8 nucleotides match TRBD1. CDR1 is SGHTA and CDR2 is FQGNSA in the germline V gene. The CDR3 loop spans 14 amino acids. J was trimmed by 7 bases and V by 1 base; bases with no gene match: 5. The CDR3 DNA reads TGTGCCAGCAGCTTAGACAGGGGGACCTTTGAAGCTTTCTTT. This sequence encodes CASSLDRGTFEAFF.

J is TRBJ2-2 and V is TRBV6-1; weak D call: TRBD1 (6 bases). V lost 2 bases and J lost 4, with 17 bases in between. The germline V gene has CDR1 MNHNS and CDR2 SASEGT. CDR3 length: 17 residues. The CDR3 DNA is TGTGCCAGCAGTGAATTTGTACTGGGGGCGACCACCGGGGAGCTGTTTTTT. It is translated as CASSEFVLGATTGELFF.

The CDR3 region is CSANEQQFPYYGYTF. The CDR3 DNA sequence: TGCAGTGCTAATGAGCAGCAGTTCCCCTACTATGGCTACACCTTC. The chain combines TRBV20-1 with TRBJ1-2; no clear D gene. Germline V CDR1 and CDR2: DFQATT, SNEGSKA (reference sequence). The CDR3 extends over 15 amino acids. V lost 4 bases to trimming and J lost 3 bases, with 18 bases between them.

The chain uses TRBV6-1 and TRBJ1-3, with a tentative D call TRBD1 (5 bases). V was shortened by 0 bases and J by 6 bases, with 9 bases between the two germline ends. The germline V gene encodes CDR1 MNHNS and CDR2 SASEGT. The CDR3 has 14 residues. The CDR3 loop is CASSEAAGVNTIYF. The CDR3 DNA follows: TGTGCCAGCAGTGAAGCGGCGGGGGTAAACACCATATATTTT.

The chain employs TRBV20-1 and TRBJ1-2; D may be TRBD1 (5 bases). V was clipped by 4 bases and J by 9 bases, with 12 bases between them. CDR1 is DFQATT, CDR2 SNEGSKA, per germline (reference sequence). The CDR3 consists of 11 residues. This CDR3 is CSAKIRGSYTF. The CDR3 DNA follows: TGCAGTGCTAAAATTAGGGGCAGCTACACCTTC.

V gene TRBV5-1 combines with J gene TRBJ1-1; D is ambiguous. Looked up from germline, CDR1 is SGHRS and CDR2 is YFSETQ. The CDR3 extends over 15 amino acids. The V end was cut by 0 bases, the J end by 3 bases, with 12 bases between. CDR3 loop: CASSLVLPGDTEAFF. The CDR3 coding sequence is TGCGCCAGCAGCTTGGTTCTCCCTGGGGACACTGAAGCTTTCTTT. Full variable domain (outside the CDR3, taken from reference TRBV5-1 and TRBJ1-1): KAGVTQTPRYLIKTRGQQVTLSCSPISGHRSVSWYQQTPGQGLQFLFEYFSETQRNKGNFPGRFSGRQFSNSRSEMNVSTLELGDSALYLCASSLVLPGDTEAFFGQGTRLTVV.

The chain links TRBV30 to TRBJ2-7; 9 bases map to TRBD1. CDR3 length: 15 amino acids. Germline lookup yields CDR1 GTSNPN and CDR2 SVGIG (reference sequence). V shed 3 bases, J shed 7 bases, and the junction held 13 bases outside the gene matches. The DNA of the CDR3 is TGTGCCTGGAGCCCTGGGGTACAGGGGGCGGGTGAGCAGTACTTC. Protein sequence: CAWSPGVQGAGEQYF.

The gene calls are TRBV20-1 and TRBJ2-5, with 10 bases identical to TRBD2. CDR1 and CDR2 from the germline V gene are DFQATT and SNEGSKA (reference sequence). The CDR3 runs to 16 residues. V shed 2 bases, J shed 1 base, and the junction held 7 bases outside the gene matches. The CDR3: CSARLIAGGPQETQYF. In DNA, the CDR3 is TGCAGTGCTAGATTAATAGCGGGAGGCCCCCAAGAGACCCAGTACTTC.